These 4 T cell receptor beta chains were sequenced from one sample in a study of CXCR3-negative and CXCR3-positive naive CD8 T cells. Regarding the study as a whole: CXCR3-expressing naive cells carried TRB CDR3s more hydrophobic than those of CXCR3-negative naive cells.

Via 5' RACE with UMI labels, TRB cDNA libraries were prepared. Reanalyzing the 5' RACE reads, TCRdb keeps one entry per CDR3 protein, without DNA. The repertoire table contains 75,000 to 90,000 distinct CDR3 sequences. Their cognate antigens are unknown. Sequencing used naive CXCR3+ CD8+ T cells from blood. Subset here: CD45RO-CCR7+CD27+CD95- naive CD8+ T cells expressing CXCR3 (TNR3+). The source of these receptors is a human donor in good health. Some clones in this sample may be carry-over from other donors' samples.

V and J are TRBV2 and TRBJ2-1; the D call of TRBD1 rests on TCRdb alone, since no DNA is present to check it. CDR1 SNHLY and CDR2 FYNNEI come from the germline V gene. This CDR3 comprises 14 residues. The CDR3 sequence: CASLGAEAYNEQFF.

The chain couples TRBV6-4 to TRBJ1-1; TCRdb gives TRBD1 as the D gene, but with no DNA this cannot be confirmed. The CDR3 is 16 residues long. The germline gives CDR1 MRHNA, CDR2 SNTAGT. The CDR3 reads CASSAQPGQGGGEAFF.

The V gene is TRBV6-4, the J gene TRBJ2-7; TCRdb selects TRBD1, and the lack of DNA leaves this call unchecked. The CDR3 covers 15 residues. Per germline, CDR1 MRHNA and CDR2 SNTAGT. The CDR3 region is CASSLTAGDSYEQYF.

This chain links TRBV20-1 with TRBJ2-4; TCRdb selects TRBD2, and the lack of DNA leaves this call unchecked. Per the germline V gene, CDR1 is DFQATT and CDR2 is SNEGSKA (reference sequence). This CDR3 region has 17 residues. This chain's CDR3 is CSANPGLAGEGDDIQYF.